This T cell receptor beta chain was found in a study of identical twins. Study-wide points: Memory repertoires showed no such pattern, whereas abundant cord blood beta clonotypes carried fewer insertions.

This clonotype was observed a single time. What it recognizes is unknown. The CDR3 loop spans 16 amino acids. TCRdb recomputed calls from the 5' RACE reads with MiXCR, one row per CDR3 protein. Altogether more than 1.5 million distinct CDR3 sequences are present, around a third being singletons, with the ten largest covering about 0.3%. J is TRBJ1-3 and V is TRBV21-1; the table's D call TRBD1 went unverified against the DNA. TRBV21-1 represents a pseudogene. The origin of this receptor is a newborn girl in good health. Sequenced: cord blood. This chain's CDR3 is CASSKEQGRSGNTIYF. CDR3 DNA sequence: TGTGCCAGCAGCAAGGAACAGGGCCGCTCTGGAAACACCATATATTTT.